Each of the 22 T cell receptor beta chains below was sequenced from the same sample in a study of tumor T cells in aggressive B-cell lymphoma. Data came from immunoSEQ multiplex PCR; TCRdb stores just in-frame clones and leaves some out. The table includes some 9,500 clones, approximately 85% detected once. The sequenced sample was tumor tissue. The receptors stem from an adult with diffuse large B cell lymphoma.

The J gene is TRBJ2-5, the V gene TRBV12-2; the table names TRBD1, a call not compared with the DNA. TRBV12-2 is shown as a pseudogene. The CDR3 has 20 residues. CDR3 nucleotides: TGTGCAAGTCGCATCCGGCCCAGGTGGCCGACAGGGCGTGATGGGGAGACCCAGTACTTC. This gives the protein CASRIRPRWPTGRDGETQYF.

This clone has just one count. This rearrangement joins TRBV6-6 to TRBJ1-5; tentative D call: TRBD1 (6 bases). Per the germline V gene, CDR1 is MNHNY and CDR2 is SVGAGI (reference sequence). This CDR3 is built from 16 residues. V was cut by 2 bases and J by 0 bases, with 11 bases left in between. For the CDR3, the DNA is TGTGCCAGCAGTTACAGGGGGGGGTTTAGCAATCAGCCCCAGCATTTT. As protein: CASSYRGGFSNQPQHF.

The chain is built from TRBV9 and TRBJ1-6; possibly TRBD1 for D (6 bases). Germline CDR1 reads SGDLS; CDR2 reads YYNGEE. The V and J ends lost 2 bases and 7 bases respectively, with 10 bases between them. The CDR3 covers 14 residues. CDR3 sequence reads: CASSVTGPNSPLHF. CDR3 coding DNA: TGTGCCAGCAGCGTCACAGGGCCAAATTCACCCCTCCACTTT.

This clone was counted only a few times. This sequence joins TRBV9 and TRBJ2-2; TRBD1 agrees at 12 bases. CDR3 length: 20 residues. Germline V CDR1 and CDR2: SGDLS, YYNGEE. V lost 0 bases to trimming and J lost 6 bases; unmatched junction nucleotides: 15. The CDR3 spells CASSVGHWDWDRGRSGELFF. The CDR3 nucleotides are TGTGCCAGCAGCGTAGGACATTGGGACTGGGACAGGGGGCGGTCCGGGGAGCTGTTTTTT.

This clone occurred once. This chain links TRBV11-2 with TRBJ1-1; D gene ambiguous. Trimming stripped 1 base from V and 1 base from J, with 4 bases between. The CDR3 is made up of 13 amino acids. In germline, CDR1 is SGHAT, CDR2 FQNNGV. The CDR3 loop is CASSLVQNTEAFF. The CDR3 region has the DNA TGTGCCAGCAGCTTAGTACAGAACACTGAAGCTTTCTTT.

The V call is TRBV5-1, the J call TRBJ2-1; D possibly corresponds to TRBD2 (7 bases). Trimming cost V 0 bases and J 8 bases, with 21 bases left between them. CDR3 length: 17 residues. The germline CDR1 and CDR2 sequences are SGHRS and YFSETQ. Here the CDR3 DNA reads TGCGCCAGCAGCTTGGCCTATCTGGGAGGGGGTCAGGATGAGCAGTTCTTC. This codes for CASSLAYLGGGQDEQFF.

The chain recombines TRBV10-3 with TRBJ1-2, with D possibly matching TRBD1 (5 bases). The CDR3 has 14 residues. Trimming stripped 2 bases from V and 5 bases from J, with 12 bases between. The V gene's germline CDR1 is ENHRY and CDR2 SYGVKD. In nucleotides, the CDR3 is TGTGCCATCAGTGAGCCGGGGGTGGGTTATGGCTACACCTTC. Its protein product is CAISEPGVGYGYTF.

This chain links TRBV27 with TRBJ2-1; TRBD2 agrees at 15 bases. This CDR3 spans 16 amino acids. Per the germline V gene, CDR1 is MNHEY and CDR2 is SMNVEV (reference sequence). V lost 3 bases and J lost 10; bases outside the gene matches: 7. The CDR3 spells CASSFSGLAGGREQFF. The CDR3 region has the DNA TGTGCCAGCAGTTTCTCGGGACTAGCGGGAGGTAGAGAGCAGTTCTTC.

The chain carries TRBV19 and TRBJ2-7, with TRBD1 identical over 8 bases. The V gene end was trimmed by 1 base and the J gene end by 1 base; junction bases not matched to a gene: 0. There are 14 residues in the CDR3. Germline CDR1 and CDR2: LNHDA and SQIVND (reference sequence). CDR3 region: CASSIGQGSYEQYF. The CDR3 coding sequence is TGTGCCAGTAGTATAGGACAGGGGTCCTACGAGCAGTACTTC.

This chain links TRBV4-1 with TRBJ2-3; no reliable D call. Germline V gives CDR1 MGHRA, CDR2 YSYEKL. V was cut by 1 base and J by 2 bases, with 13 bases left in between. The CDR3 is 16 amino acids. The CDR3 loop is CASSQGWQAITDTQYF. CDR3 DNA sequence: TGCGCCAGCAGCCAAGGGTGGCAGGCGATCACAGATACGCAGTATTTT.

This clone came up once. The chain is built from TRBV7-8 and TRBJ2-3; a possible D gene is TRBD1 (5 bases). The CDR3 extends over 12 amino acids. Trimming removed 4 bases from V and 9 bases from J, with 11 bases in between. The germline CDR1 and CDR2 sequences are SGHVS and FQNEAQ. The CDR3 here is CASSWVQGTQYF. CDR3 nucleotide sequence: TGTGCCAGCAGCTGGGTGCAGGGAACGCAGTATTTT.

A few counts support this clone. This chain links TRBV25-1 with TRBJ1-5, with D perhaps matching TRBD1 (5 bases). The CDR3 extends over 14 amino acids. Germline CDR1 and CDR2: MGHDK and SYGVNS. V dropped 2 bases and J dropped 1 base, with 6 bases sitting between them. The CDR3 spells CASSEQGSNQPQHF. The CDR3 bases are TGTGCCAGCAGTGAACAGGGAAGCAATCAGCCCCAGCATTTT. Filled out from reference TRBV25-1 and TRBJ1-5, the complete variable domain reads EADIYQTPRYLVIGTGKKITLECSQTMGHDKMYWYQQDPGMELHLIHYSYGVNSTEKGDLSSESTVSRIRTEHFPLTLESARPSHTSQYLCASSEQGSNQPQHFGDGTRLSIL.

This sequence joins TRBV7-8 and TRBJ2-2; 8 bases are shared with TRBD2. J gave up 6 bases and V 0 bases, and 0 bases lay outside the gene matches. The CDR3 length is 14 residues. CDR1 is SGHVS, CDR2 FQNEAQ, per germline. The CDR3 protein is CASSLARGAGELFF. The DNA for the CDR3 is TGTGCCAGCAGCTTAGCGCGGGGGGCCGGGGAGCTGTTTTTT.

CDR3 protein: CASSYRLAGAYEQYF. CDR3 DNA: TGTGCCAGCAGCTACAGACTAGCGGGGGCCTACGAGCAGTACTTC. The V call is TRBV7-6, the J call TRBJ2-7, with TRBD2 matching 12 bases. The CDR3 spans 15 residues. V lost 4 bases to trimming and J lost 2 bases; unmatched junction nucleotides: 3. Germline-derived CDR1 and CDR2 are SGHVS and FNYEAQ.

The chain has TRBV7-6 and TRBJ2-7; D possibly corresponds to TRBD2 (6 bases). This CDR3 spans 18 amino acids. The germline V and J ends were trimmed by 5 bases and 0 bases, with 23 bases remaining between them. CDR1 is SGHVS, CDR2 FNYEAQ, per germline. CDR3: CASSPNRGLARSSYEQYF. The CDR3 DNA reads TGTGCCAGCAGCCCGAATCGAGGGCTAGCGAGGAGCTCCTACGAGCAGTACTTC.

This chain links TRBV4-3 with TRBJ1-4, with D perhaps TRBD1 (6 bases). Trimming removed 1 base at V and 8 bases at J, with 8 bases between. Germline V gene sequence: CDR1 LGHNA, CDR2 YSLEER. This CDR3 is built from 13 residues. This chain's CDR3 is CASSQGDREKLFF. Written as DNA, the CDR3 is TGCGCCAGCAGCCAAGGTGACAGGGAAAAACTGTTTTTT.

The chain employs TRBV29-1 and TRBJ2-7; possible D gene TRBD2, 7 bases. V was shortened by 4 bases and J by 2 bases, with 18 bases between the two germline ends. The CDR3 is made up of 15 amino acids. Germline CDR1 and CDR2: SQVTM and ANQGSEA. This chain's CDR3 is CSVGPRGATPYEQYF. DNA of the CDR3: TGCAGCGTTGGGCCCCGGGGGGCAACCCCCTACGAGCAGTACTTC.

This rearrangement joins TRBV6-1 to TRBJ1-3; TRBD1 might be the D (6 bases). The CDR3 consists of 15 residues. V lost 3 bases and J 4 bases, leaving 13 bases between the germline ends. The germline CDR1 and CDR2 sequences are MNHNS and SASEGT. This CDR3 is CASSETHRVGNTIYF. The CDR3 nucleotides read TGTGCCAGCAGTGAGACGCACAGGGTGGGAAACACCATATATTTT.

The rearrangement uses TRBV28 and TRBJ2-7; 9 bases align to TRBD1. Germline V gene sequence: CDR1 MDHEN, CDR2 SYDVKM. The length of the CDR3 is 14 residues. With 6 bases clipped from V and 4 bases from J, the junction kept 7 bases outside the gene matches. This CDR3 reads CASSQQGATYEQYF. The CDR3 DNA sequence: TGTGCCAGCAGCCAACAGGGGGCGACTTACGAGCAGTACTTC.

J is TRBJ2-2 and V is TRBV6-6, with TRBD1 identical over 7 bases. Germline CDR1 reads MNHNY; CDR2 reads SVGAGI (reference sequence). The V gene end was trimmed by 7 bases and the J gene end by 2 bases; junction bases not matched to a gene: 7. This CDR3 has 15 amino acids. CDR3 bases: TGTGCCAGCACGGGTAGACAGGGCAACACCGGGGAGCTGTTTTTT. Translated: CASTGRQGNTGELFF.

V gene TRBV29-1 combines with J gene TRBJ2-1, with 8 bases aligning to TRBD2. J was trimmed by 13 bases and V by 1 base; bases with no gene match: 6. There are 12 residues in the CDR3. The V gene's germline CDR1 is SQVTM and CDR2 ANQGSEA. Here the CDR3 reads CSVEVSGTRQFF. The CDR3 DNA sequence: TGCAGCGTTGAAGTTTCCGGGACTAGACAGTTCTTC.

V is TRBV28 and J is TRBJ1-2, with D possibly matching TRBD1 (6 bases). Trimming pared 0 bases from V and 6 bases from J, leaving 17 bases between. This CDR3 has 16 amino acids. Germline CDR1 is MDHEN and CDR2 is SYDVKM. CDR3 nucleotide sequence: TGTGCCAGCAGTTTATGGAAAACGGGGGGCGCGGATGGCTACACCTTC. Amino acids: CASSLWKTGGADGYTF.